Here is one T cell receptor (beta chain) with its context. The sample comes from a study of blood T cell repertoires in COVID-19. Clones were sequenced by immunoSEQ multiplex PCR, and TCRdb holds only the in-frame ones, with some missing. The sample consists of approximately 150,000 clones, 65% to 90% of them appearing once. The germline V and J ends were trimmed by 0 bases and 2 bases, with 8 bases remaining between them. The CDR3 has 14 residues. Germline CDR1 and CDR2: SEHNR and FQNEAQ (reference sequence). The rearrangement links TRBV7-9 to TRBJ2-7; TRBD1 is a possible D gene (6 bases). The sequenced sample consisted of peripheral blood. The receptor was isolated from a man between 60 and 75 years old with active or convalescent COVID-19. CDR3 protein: CASSLAQGPYEQYF. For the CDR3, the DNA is TGTGCCAGCAGCTTAGCGCAGGGGCCCTACGAGCAGTACTTC.